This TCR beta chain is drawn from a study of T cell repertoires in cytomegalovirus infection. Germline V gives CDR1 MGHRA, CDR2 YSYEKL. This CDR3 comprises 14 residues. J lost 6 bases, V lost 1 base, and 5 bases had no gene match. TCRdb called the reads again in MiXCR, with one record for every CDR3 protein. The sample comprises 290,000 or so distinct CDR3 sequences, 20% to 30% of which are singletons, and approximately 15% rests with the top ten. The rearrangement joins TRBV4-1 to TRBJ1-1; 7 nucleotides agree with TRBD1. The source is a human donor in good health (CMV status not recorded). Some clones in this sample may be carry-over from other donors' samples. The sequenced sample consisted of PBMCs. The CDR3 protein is CASSQAPQGPEAFF. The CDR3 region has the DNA TGCGCCAGCAGCCAAGCACCACAGGGGCCTGAAGCTTTCTTT.